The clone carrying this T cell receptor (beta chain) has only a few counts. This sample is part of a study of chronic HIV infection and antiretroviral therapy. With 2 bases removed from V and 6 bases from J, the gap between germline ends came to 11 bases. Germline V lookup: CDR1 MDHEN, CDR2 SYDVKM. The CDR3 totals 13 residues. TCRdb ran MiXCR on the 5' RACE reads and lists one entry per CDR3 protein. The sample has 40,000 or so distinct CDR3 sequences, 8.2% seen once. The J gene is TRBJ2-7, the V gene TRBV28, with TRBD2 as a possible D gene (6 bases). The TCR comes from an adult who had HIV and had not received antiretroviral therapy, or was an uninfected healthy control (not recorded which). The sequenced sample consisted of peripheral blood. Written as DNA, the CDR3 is TGTGCCAGCAGTTTACGACTAGGCCGCGAGCAGTACTTC. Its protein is CASSLRLGREQYF.